These 25 T cell receptor beta chains share one sample of origin, sequenced in a study of T-cell reconstitution after alpha-beta-depleted transplantation in children. A library of TCRbeta sequences, prepared with unique molecular identifiers, was generated. TCRdb used MiXCR to reprocess the PCR reads, holding one entry per CDR3 protein. The table records about 400,000 distinct CDR3 sequences, roughly 14% of them present only once. The sample in question was PBMCs, obtained from the stem cell graft. The receptors were gathered from a human donor who donated a stem cell graft to a child with Fanconi anemia.

A few counts support this clonotype. V gene TRBV12-3 or TRBV12-4 combines with J gene TRBJ2-1, with TRBD1 matching over 9 bases. The J segment lost 9 bases and the V segment lost 6 bases, leaving 3 bases of the junction unmatched. This CDR3 is built from 12 residues. DNA of the CDR3: TGTGCCAGCAGCACACAGGGGGCTGAGCAGTTCTTC. It encodes CASSTQGAEQFF.

This clonotype was recorded many times. The chain is built from TRBV20-1 and TRBJ1-6; no clear D. Germline V gene sequence: CDR1 DFQATT, CDR2 SNEGSKA (reference sequence). Between the trimmed V and J ends, which lost 4 bases and 6 bases, there was a span of 10 bases. The CDR3 runs to 13 residues. The CDR3 DNA reads as TGCAGTGCTAAGGGCCGAGCTAATTCACCCCTCCACTTT. This encodes CSAKGRANSPLHF.

In this sample, this clonotype turned up many times. The J gene is TRBJ1-3, the V gene TRBV25-1; perhaps TRBD1 as D (6 bases). Germline CDR1 MGHDK, CDR2 SYGVNS. Trimming stripped 1 base from V and 4 bases from J, with 23 bases between. This CDR3 is built from 19 residues. CDR3 residues: CASSEFFTLTGSNGNTIYF. The CDR3, as DNA: TGTGCCAGCAGTGAATTCTTTACTCTAACAGGGTCGAACGGAAACACCATATATTTT.

This chain links TRBV7-8 with TRBJ2-1; D ambiguous. V was trimmed by 1 base and J by 6 bases, leaving 7 bases between them. The CDR3 extends over 13 amino acids. Germline CDR1 reads SGHVS; CDR2 reads FQNEAQ. DNA for the CDR3: TGTGCCAGCAGCTTAGACTACCGCAATGAGCAGTTCTTC. It is translated as CASSLDYRNEQFF.

J is TRBJ2-1 and V is TRBV2; D gene uncertain. Germline-derived CDR1 and CDR2 are SNHLY and FYNNEI. The CDR3 is 11 residues long. V lost 6 bases to trimming and J lost 9 bases, with 9 bases between them. The CDR3 here is CASSTFSEQFF. CDR3 DNA: TGTGCCAGCAGCACATTCAGTGAGCAGTTCTTC.

The J gene is TRBJ2-7, the V gene TRBV7-2; D is unclear. Per the germline V gene, CDR1 is SGHTA and CDR2 is FQGNSA. The CDR3 consists of 12 residues. Trimming cost V 5 bases and J 7 bases, with 12 bases left between them. The CDR3: CASSQMPGEQYF. As DNA, the CDR3 is TGTGCCAGCAGCCAAATGCCCGGGGAGCAGTACTTC. The variable domain in full, with the rest retrieved from reference TRBV7-2 and TRBJ2-7, is GAGVSQSPSNKVTEKGKDVELRCDPISGHTALYWYRQSLGQGLEFLIYFQGNSAPDKSGLPSDRFSAERTGGSVSTLTIQRTQQEDSAVYLCASSQMPGEQYFGPGTRLTVT.

In its sample, this clonotype was seen a few times. The chain recombines TRBV11-2 with TRBJ2-5, with D perhaps TRBD2 (5 bases). CDR1 is SGHAT and CDR2 is FQNNGV in the germline V gene. The V gene lost 5 bases and the J gene lost 7 bases, with 23 bases spanning the gap. The CDR3 spans 16 residues. The CDR3 region is CASSVTLGDRYGTQYF. CDR3 nucleotide sequence: TGTGCCAGCAGCGTAACACTCGGGGATCGGTATGGGACCCAGTACTTC.

The J gene is TRBJ2-7, the V gene TRBV5-1, with D perhaps assigned TRBD1 or TRBD2 (5 bases each). Germline V CDR1 and CDR2: SGHRS, YFSETQ. This CDR3 region has 15 residues. V lost 3 bases and J 2 bases, leaving 15 bases between the germline ends. The CDR3 DNA is TGCGCCAGCAGCTCCGAGTCGGGACGGCCCTACGAGCAGTACTTC. Its translation: CASSSESGRPYEQYF.

This clonotype was picked up many times. The V and J genes are TRBV6-5 and TRBJ1-6; D unresolved. The CDR3 extends over 14 amino acids. V lost 2 bases and J lost 4, with 6 bases in between. Germline V gives CDR1 MNHEY, CDR2 SVGAGI. The CDR3 is CASSYREYNSPLHF. Written as DNA, the CDR3 is TGTGCCAGCAGTTACAGGGAGTATAATTCACCCCTCCACTTT.

In its sample, this clonotype was seen many times. V and J are TRBV7-8 and TRBJ1-6; no reliable D call. CDR1 is SGHVS, CDR2 FQNEAQ, per germline. The length of the CDR3 is 16 residues. Trimming removed 1 base at V and 6 bases at J, with 13 bases between. This CDR3 reads CASSLGLAGVNSPLHF. The CDR3 DNA is TGTGCCAGCAGCTTAGGATTAGCAGGCGTTAATTCACCCCTCCACTTT.

This clonotype showed up just a few times. This chain connects TRBV5-4 to TRBJ2-3; 7 nucleotides line up with TRBD1. The CDR3 contains 14 residues. Trimming took 3 bases from V and 2 from J; bases not matched to a gene: 3. Per germline, CDR1 SGHNT and CDR2 YYREEE (reference sequence). CDR3 coding DNA: TGTGCCAGCAGCTCACAGGGGAACACAGATACGCAGTATTTT. Its protein product is CASSSQGNTDTQYF.

This clonotype was detected only a few times. This chain joins TRBV5-5 and TRBJ2-7; 12 nucleotides match TRBD2. There are 15 residues in the CDR3. After removal of 3 bases from V and 3 bases from J, the junction contained 4 bases not matched to a gene. Germline-derived CDR1 and CDR2 are SGHKS and YYEKEE (reference sequence). CDR3 protein: CASSYTSGGNYEQYF. The DNA of the CDR3 is TGTGCCAGCAGCTATACTAGCGGGGGGAACTACGAGCAGTACTTC.

The sample holds many counts of this clonotype. The junction departs from germline at one end; a sequencing error may be responsible. The V call is TRBV30, the J call TRBJ2-7; D possibly uses TRBD1 or TRBD2 (6 bases each). The germline CDR1 and CDR2 sequences are GTSNPN and SVGIG (reference sequence). The CDR3 has 12 amino acids. The CDR3 reads CAWSVRLGGPIF. The CDR3 bases are TGTGCCTGGAGTGTGCGCCTTGGGGGGCCCATCTTC.

In this sample, this clonotype turned up many times. The gene calls are TRBV20-1 and TRBJ2-7; D is unclear. The CDR3 covers 14 residues. Germline values: CDR1 DFQATT, CDR2 SNEGSKA (reference sequence). V was shortened by 1 base and J by 3 bases, with 13 bases between the two germline ends. CDR3 amino acids: CSARAQQRYYEQYF. CDR3 bases: TGCAGTGCTAGAGCCCAGCAGAGATACTACGAGCAGTACTTC.

This clonotype was seen only a few times. The chain uses TRBV7-2 and TRBJ2-2; possible D gene TRBD2, 5 bases. Germline V gene data show CDR1 as SGHTA and CDR2 as FQGNSA. The V end lost 5 bases, the J end lost 8 bases, and 18 bases lay between the germline ends. The CDR3 is made up of 15 amino acids. CDR3 in DNA: TGTGCCAGCAGCCGTCATACGAGGGTTACTGGGGAGCTGTTTTTT. The encoded protein is CASSRHTRVTGELFF.

This rearrangement joins TRBV4-3 to TRBJ1-2; 8 bases fit TRBD1. The V gene's germline CDR1 is LGHNA and CDR2 YSLEER. V lost 4 bases to trimming and J lost 4 bases; unmatched junction nucleotides: 8. CDR3 length: 15 residues. The CDR3 region is CASSPGQAVGYGYTF. The DNA for the CDR3 is TGCGCCAGCAGCCCGGGACAGGCTGTTGGCTATGGCTACACCTTC.

This clonotype has just a few counts. Its ends do not fully match the called genes, so a read error is possible. The gene calls are TRBV28 and TRBJ1-1; D remains ambiguous. This CDR3 comprises 14 residues. From germline, CDR1 is MDHEN and CDR2 SYDVKM. The CDR3 DNA sequence: TGTGCCAGCACCCCCATCGACGGTAACAATGAAGCTTTCTTT. It codes for CASTPIDGNNEAFF.

A few counts support this clonotype. V gene TRBV7-3 combines with J gene TRBJ2-5; 7 bases agree with TRBD2. The V segment lost 5 bases and the J segment 4 bases; nucleotides outside the gene matches: 13. The germline V gene has CDR1 SGHTA and CDR2 FQGTGA. The CDR3 covers 16 residues. The CDR3 DNA reads TGTGCCAGCAGCCCTTTTGCGGGGGTTATGACAGAGACCCAGTACTTC. Translated: CASSPFAGVMTETQYF.

This rearrangement joins TRBV5-1 to TRBJ2-1; D remains ambiguous. This CDR3 comprises 15 residues. The germline V gene encodes CDR1 SGHRS and CDR2 YFSETQ. Trimming stripped 1 base from V and 6 bases from J, with 14 bases between. CDR3 region: CASSLLADASNEQFF. The CDR3 DNA reads TGCGCCAGCAGCTTGTTGGCAGACGCAAGCAATGAGCAGTTCTTC.

V usage is TRBV6-4 and J usage is TRBJ1-5; tentatively, D is TRBD1 (6 bases). CDR1 and CDR2 from the germline V gene are MRHNA and SNTAGT. V was cut by 6 bases and J by 0 bases, with 15 bases left in between. The CDR3 is made up of 16 amino acids. This CDR3 reads CASSYGDTHSNQPQHF. CDR3 DNA sequence: TGTGCCAGCAGCTACGGGGACACCCATAGCAATCAGCCCCAGCATTTT.

V is TRBV4-3 and J is TRBJ2-5; 11 bases line up with TRBD2. The V gene end was trimmed by 1 base and the J gene end by 5 bases; junction bases not matched to a gene: 6. CDR3 length: 16 residues. Germline V gene lookup returns CDR1 LGHNA and CDR2 YSLEER. CDR3 sequence reads: CASSQGLAGTEETQYF. In DNA form, the CDR3 reads TGCGCCAGCAGCCAAGGACTAGCGGGAACTGAGGAGACCCAGTACTTC.

This clonotype was counted many times. The V gene is TRBV10-3, the J gene TRBJ2-1; 16 bases agree with TRBD2. The V gene end was trimmed by 10 bases and the J gene end by 1 base; junction bases not matched to a gene: 7. This CDR3 is built from 17 residues. Germline V gives CDR1 ENHRY, CDR2 SYGVKD. CDR3 loop: CATGTSGGAESYNEQFF. DNA for the CDR3: TGTGCCACCGGGACTAGCGGGGGGGCCGAGTCCTACAATGAGCAGTTCTTC.

J is TRBJ1-1 and V is TRBV5-1; 8 nucleotides align to TRBD1. CDR1 and CDR2 (germline): SGHRS, YFSETQ. CDR3 size: 16 residues. The ends lost 4 bases at V and 4 bases at J; junction bases unmatched: 12. CDR3 DNA sequence: TGCGCCAGCAGCCTCACCCCCCAGGGGGCGGCCACTGAAGCTTTCTTT. This translates into CASSLTPQGAATEAFF. The whole variable domain, remainder taken from reference TRBV5-1 and TRBJ1-1, is KAGVTQTPRYLIKTRGQQVTLSCSPISGHRSVSWYQQTPGQGLQFLFEYFSETQRNKGNFPGRFSGRQFSNSRSEMNVSTLELGDSALYLCASSLTPQGAATEAFFGQGTRLTVV.

This clonotype was detected many times. The chain links TRBV2 to TRBJ1-1; D is uncertain. CDR1 is SNHLY, CDR2 FYNNEI, per germline. V shed 6 bases and J shed 4 bases, with 6 bases lying between them. The CDR3 sequence is 11 residues long. The CDR3 nucleotides are TGTGCCAGCAGGGATCGCACTGAAGCTTTCTTT. Translation gives CASRDRTEAFF.

The chain recombines TRBV6-2 or TRBV6-3 with TRBJ1-2; D unresolved. CDR3 length: 15 residues. The V end lost 5 bases, the J end lost 4 bases, and 17 bases lay between the germline ends. CDR1 and CDR2 (germline): MNHEY, SVGEGT. The CDR3, as DNA: TGTGCCAGCAGTACCCCCGCGGGGTCCGGCTATGGCTACACCTTC. It translates to CASSTPAGSGYGYTF.